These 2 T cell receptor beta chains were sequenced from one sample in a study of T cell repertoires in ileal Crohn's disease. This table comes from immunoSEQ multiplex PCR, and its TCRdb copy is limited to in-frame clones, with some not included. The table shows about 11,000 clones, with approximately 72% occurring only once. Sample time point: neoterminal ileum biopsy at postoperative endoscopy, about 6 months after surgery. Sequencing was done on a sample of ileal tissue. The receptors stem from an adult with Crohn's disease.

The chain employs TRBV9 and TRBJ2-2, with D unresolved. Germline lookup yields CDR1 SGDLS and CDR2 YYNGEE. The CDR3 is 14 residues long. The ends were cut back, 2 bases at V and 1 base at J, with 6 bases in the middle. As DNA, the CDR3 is TGTGCCAGCAGCGTCCAATGGAACACCGGGGAGCTGTTTTTT. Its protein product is CASSVQWNTGELFF.

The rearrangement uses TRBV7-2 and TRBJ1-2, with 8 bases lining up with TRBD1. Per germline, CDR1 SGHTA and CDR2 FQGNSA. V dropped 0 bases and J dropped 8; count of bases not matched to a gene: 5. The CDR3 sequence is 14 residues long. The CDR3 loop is CASSLASRGLGYTF. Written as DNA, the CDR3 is TGTGCCAGCAGCTTAGCCTCCAGGGGGCTAGGCTACACCTTC.